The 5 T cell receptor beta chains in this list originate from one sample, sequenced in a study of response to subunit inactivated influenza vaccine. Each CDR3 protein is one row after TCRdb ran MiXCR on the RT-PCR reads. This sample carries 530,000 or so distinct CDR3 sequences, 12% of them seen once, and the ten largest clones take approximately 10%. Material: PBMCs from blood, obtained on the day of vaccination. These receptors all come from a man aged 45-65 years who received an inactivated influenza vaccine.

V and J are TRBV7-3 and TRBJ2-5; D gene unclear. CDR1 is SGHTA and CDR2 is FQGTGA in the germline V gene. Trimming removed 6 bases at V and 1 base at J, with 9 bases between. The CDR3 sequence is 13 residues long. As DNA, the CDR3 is TGTGCCAGCAGTAGAGAGCCCCAAGAGACCCAGTACTTC. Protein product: CASSREPQETQYF.

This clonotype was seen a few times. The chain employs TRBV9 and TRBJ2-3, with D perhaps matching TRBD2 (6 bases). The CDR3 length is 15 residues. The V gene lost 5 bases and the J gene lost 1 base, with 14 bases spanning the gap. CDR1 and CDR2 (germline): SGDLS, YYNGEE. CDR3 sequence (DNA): TGTGCCAGCAGTCCCAGGACTAAACGCACAGATACGCAGTATTTT. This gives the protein CASSPRTKRTDTQYF.

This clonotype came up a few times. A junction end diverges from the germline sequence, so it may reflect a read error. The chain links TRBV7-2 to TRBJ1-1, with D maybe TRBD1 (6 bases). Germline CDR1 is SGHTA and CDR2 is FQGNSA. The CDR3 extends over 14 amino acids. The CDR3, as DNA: TGTGCCAGCAGCTTACGTTATCGGGACACCGAAGCTTTCTTT. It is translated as CASSLRYRDTEAFF. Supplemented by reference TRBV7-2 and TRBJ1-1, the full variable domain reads GAGVSQSPSNKVTEKGKDVELRCDPISGHTALYWYRQSLGQGLEFLIYFQGNSAPDKSGLPSDRFSAERTGGSVSTLTIQRTQQEDSAVYLCASSLRYRDTEAFFGQGTRLTVV.

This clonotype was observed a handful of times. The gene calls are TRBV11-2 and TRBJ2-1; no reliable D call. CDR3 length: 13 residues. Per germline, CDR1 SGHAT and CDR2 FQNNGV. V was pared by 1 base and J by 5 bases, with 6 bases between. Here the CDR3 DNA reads TGTGCCAGCAGCTTAGGCAGCCACAATGAGCAGTTCTTC. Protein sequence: CASSLGSHNEQFF.

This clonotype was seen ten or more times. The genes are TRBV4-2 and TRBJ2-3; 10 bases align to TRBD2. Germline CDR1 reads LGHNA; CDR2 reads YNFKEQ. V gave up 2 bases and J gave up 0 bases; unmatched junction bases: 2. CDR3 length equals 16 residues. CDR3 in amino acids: CASSQWTSGSTDTQYF. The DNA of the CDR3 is TGTGCCAGCAGCCAATGGACTAGCGGAAGCACAGATACGCAGTATTTT.